Each of the 30 T cell receptor beta chains below was sequenced from the same sample in a study of kidney transplant recipient with SARS-CoV-2 infection. MiXCR, applied by TCRdb to the reads, yields one record per CDR3 protein. The sample shows 200,000 to 250,000 distinct CDR3 sequences, under 35% of them seen only once. This specimen was a blood sample, taken at baseline and between days 110 and 120 from a kidney transplant recipient. The receptors were gathered from a male patient aged 30 to 40 who had COVID-19 and was a kidney transplant recipient. Some of the T cells may derive from the graft donor.

The sample holds many counts of this clonotype. The V and J genes are TRBV5-5 and TRBJ1-2; possibly TRBD1 for D (6 bases). The CDR3 contains 13 residues. Germline loops: CDR1 SGHKS, CDR2 YYEKEE (reference sequence). Trimming cost V 0 bases and J 4 bases, with 7 bases left between them. The CDR3, as DNA: TGTGCCAGCAGCTTGGGGGGGCCCTATGGCTACACCTTC. Encoded protein: CASSLGGPYGYTF.

This clonotype was observed at least ten times. The chain links TRBV7-4 to TRBJ1-2; no firm D call. Germline assignment: CDR1 SGHVT and CDR2 SQSDAQ. The CDR3 has 17 amino acids. The V end lost 5 bases, the J end lost 4 bases, and 23 bases lay between the germline ends. Here the CDR3 reads CASSSVTSARKTYGYTF. The CDR3 bases are TGTGCCAGCAGCAGCGTGACTTCAGCTCGAAAGACCTATGGCTACACCTTC.

This clonotype was picked up many times. The rearrangement uses TRBV12-3 or TRBV12-4 and TRBJ1-2; D unresolved. This CDR3 has 17 residues. V was trimmed by 5 bases and J by 4 bases, leaving 23 bases between them. The CDR3 DNA reads as TGTGCCAGCAGTCGGCACCGCACAGCAGGAAAGACCTATGGCTACACCTTC. Encoded protein: CASSRHRTAGKTYGYTF.

This clonotype was found a few times. This chain links TRBV7-8 with TRBJ2-3; D ambiguous. CDR1 and CDR2 (germline): SGHVS, FQNEAQ. CDR3 length: 14 amino acids. Between the trimmed V and J ends, which lost 2 bases and 0 bases, there was a span of 6 bases. The CDR3 loop is CASSLQASTDTQYF. CDR3 coding DNA: TGTGCCAGCAGCTTACAGGCTAGCACAGATACGCAGTATTTT.

This clonotype was counted at least ten times. The J gene is TRBJ2-7, the V gene TRBV5-1; weak D call: TRBD2 (5 bases). V lost 3 bases to trimming and J lost 6 bases, with 16 bases between them. The CDR3 totals 14 residues. Germline values: CDR1 SGHRS, CDR2 YFSETQ. CDR3 in DNA: TGCGCCAGCAGCTCCGGAGGAGCTGAGTTCGAGCAGTACTTC. Translation gives CASSSGGAEFEQYF.

This clonotype was observed many times. The chain has TRBV7-9 and TRBJ1-1; D might be TRBD1 (5 bases). The V gene's germline CDR1 is SEHNR and CDR2 FQNEAQ (reference sequence). The V end was cut by 0 bases, the J end by 1 base, with 9 bases between. The CDR3 has 15 residues. For the CDR3, the DNA is TGTGCCAGCAGCTTAGCGCGGGGGAAGAACACTGAAGCTTTCTTT. Its translation is CASSLARGKNTEAFF.

This clonotype occurred many times. The genes are TRBV4-2 and TRBJ1-1; D uncertain. Germline CDR1 reads LGHNA; CDR2 reads YNFKEQ. The CDR3 contains 14 residues. V gave up 0 bases and J gave up 0 bases, with 5 bases separating them. The CDR3: CASSQDLVNTEAFF. CDR3 coding DNA: TGTGCCAGCAGCCAAGATTTGGTGAACACTGAAGCTTTCTTT.

This clonotype was seen at least ten times. The chain combines TRBV7-2 with TRBJ1-2; D gene uncertain. This CDR3 comprises 17 residues. Trimming took off 5 bases at V and 4 bases at J, with 23 bases between the two ends. Germline loops: CDR1 SGHTA, CDR2 FQGNSA. The CDR3: CASSGFGRDGKTYGYTF. CDR3 sequence (DNA): TGTGCCAGCAGCGGCTTCGGCAGAGACGGAAAGACCTATGGCTACACCTTC.

CDR3 sequence: CASSGRCPISLSETQYF. For the CDR3, the DNA is TGTGCCAGCAGCGGACGTTGTCCCATTTCTCTCTCTGAGACCCAGTACTTC. The chain combines TRBV3-1 with TRBJ2-5; D ambiguous. The V end lost 5 bases, the J end lost 5 bases, and 24 bases lay between the germline ends. Germline V lookup: CDR1 LGHDT, CDR2 YNNKEL (reference sequence). This CDR3 contains 17 residues.

This clonotype occurred a few times. The chain has TRBV19 and TRBJ2-1, with D uncertain. Germline V gene sequence: CDR1 LNHDA, CDR2 SQIVND (reference sequence). V lost 3 bases to trimming and J lost 9 bases, with 9 bases between them. This CDR3 is 12 amino acids long. The CDR3 reads CASSMKVTEQFF. The CDR3 nucleotides are TGTGCCAGTAGTATGAAGGTGACTGAGCAGTTCTTC.

Remarks on this clonotype: A read error may be the cause here, since a much bigger clone is one base away. This chain uses TRBV27 with TRBJ1-5; D is unclear. Germline CDR1 is MNHEY and CDR2 is SMNVEV (reference sequence). V lost 6 bases and J 5 bases, leaving 8 bases between the germline ends. The CDR3 length is 12 residues. CDR3 DNA: TGTGCCAGCAGCCCTAGGGATCAGCCCCAGCATTTT. It translates to CASSPRDQPQHF.

Remarks on this clonotype: This may be a read error: a much more frequent sequence differs by one nucleotide. The V call is TRBV15, the J call TRBJ1-2; D is unclear. The germline V and J ends were trimmed by 1 base and 0 bases, with 12 bases remaining between them. This CDR3 is built from 16 residues. CDR1 and CDR2 (germline): LNHNV, YYDKDF (reference sequence). The CDR3 spells CATSRAASAANYGYTF. The CDR3 DNA follows: TGTGCCACCAGCAGAGCGGCGTCGGCCGCTAACTATGGCTACACCTTC.

As to this clonotype: This may be a read error, as it is one base from a much larger clone. The V gene is TRBV18, the J gene TRBJ1-1; D gene unclear. The CDR3 runs to 14 residues. V gave up 0 bases and J gave up 4 bases, with 9 bases separating them. Germline V gene sequence: CDR1 KGHSH, CDR2 LQKENI. The CDR3 protein is CASSPPLVGTEAFF. CDR3 coding DNA: TGTGCCAGCTCACCACCCCTTGTGGGCACTGAAGCTTTCTTT.

This clonotype was seen at least ten times. V and J are TRBV28 and TRBJ2-1; 9 bases line up with TRBD1. The CDR3 runs 17 residues. V lost 5 bases, J lost 0 bases, and 8 bases stayed unmatched. The germline V gene has CDR1 MDHEN and CDR2 SYDVKM. DNA of the CDR3: TGTGCCAGCAGTGCGAGACAGGGGGGTTTCTCCTACAATGAGCAGTTCTTC. This sequence encodes CASSARQGGFSYNEQFF.

The sample holds a few counts of this clonotype. The chain uses TRBV7-9 and TRBJ2-1; 13 positions match TRBD2. The CDR3 has 15 amino acids. The V gene end was trimmed by 5 bases and the J gene end by 8 bases; junction bases not matched to a gene: 6. Per germline, CDR1 SEHNR and CDR2 FQNEAQ (reference sequence). The CDR3 sequence: CASSPGLAGKDEQFF. CDR3 bases: TGTGCCAGCAGCCCGGGACTAGCGGGAAAGGATGAGCAGTTCTTC.

This clonotype was recorded a few times. At one end the junction does not follow the germline gene, possibly because of a read error. The chain links TRBV5-1 to TRBJ1-2; the D is unclear. Germline values: CDR1 SGHRS, CDR2 YFSETQ. This CDR3 comprises 16 residues. The CDR3 is CASCDTSVRKTYDYTF. CDR3 nucleotides: TGCGCCAGCTGCGACACATCGGTTCGAAAGACCTATGACTACACCTTC.

This clonotype was recorded many times. The chain is built from TRBV5-3 and TRBJ1-2, with D uncertain. TRBV5-3 is labeled an ORF, and its function is uncertain. CDR3 length: 16 residues. Trimming shortened V by 6 bases and J by 4 bases, and 22 bases separated the two germline ends. The CDR3 nucleotides read TGTGCCAGAAATCGGATAGTGGTGAGAAAGACCTATGGCTACACCTTC. Its protein is CARNRIVVRKTYGYTF.

This clonotype was seen many times. The gene calls are TRBV6-2 or TRBV6-3 and TRBJ2-7; a weak D match, TRBD2 (6 bases). The CDR3 runs to 15 residues. The germline CDR1 and CDR2 sequences are MNHEY and SVGEGT. V was pared by 2 bases and J by 4 bases, with 15 bases between. The CDR3 here is CASSYPRRGSYEQYF. The CDR3 region has the DNA TGTGCCAGCAGTTACCCCAGGCGGGGATCGTACGAGCAGTACTTC.

With respect to this clonotype: Its ends do not fully match the called genes, so a read error is possible. The chain is built from TRBV4-3 and TRBJ2-1; 14 nucleotides agree with TRBD2. CDR1 LGHNA and CDR2 YSLEER come from the germline V gene. The CDR3 contains 17 residues. In nucleotides, the CDR3 is TGCGACAGCAGCCAAGGGGGACTAGCGGGAGAGAGCGATGAGCAGTTCTTC. Amino acids: CDSSQGGLAGESDEQFF.

The CDR3 region has the DNA TGTGCCAGCTTAAAAAATTGTCTCGCACAAAGTCGGGCCAACGTCCTGACTTTC. Its protein is CASLKNCLAQSRANVLTF. V usage is TRBV5-5 and J usage is TRBJ2-6; no reliable D call. Deletions cut 7 bases from V and 5 bases from J, with 25 bases between. Germline CDR1 reads SGHKS; CDR2 reads YYEKEE (reference sequence). The CDR3 extends over 18 amino acids. Complete variable domain (other parts from reference TRBV5-5 and TRBJ2-6): DAGVTQSPTHLIKTRGQQVTLRCSPISGHKSVSWYQQVLGQGPQFIFQYYEKEERGRGNFPDRFSARQFPNYSSELNVNALLLGDSALYLCASLKNCLAQSRANVLTFGAGSRLTVL.

This clonotype was observed at least ten times. The V call is TRBV7-2, the J call TRBJ2-7; TRBD2 agrees at 7 bases. Germline CDR1 reads SGHTA; CDR2 reads FQGNSA. The CDR3 is made up of 12 amino acids. Germline trimming cut 2 bases from V and 6 bases from J; bases unmatched to any gene: 1. The CDR3 DNA sequence: TGTGCCAGCAGCTTATGGGGGGGCGAGCAGTACTTC. It encodes CASSLWGGEQYF.

The sample holds many counts of this clonotype. The genes are TRBV20-1 and TRBJ1-6; D is undetermined. This CDR3 is 13 amino acids long. Trimming left V 3 bases short and J 5 bases short, with 8 bases between. CDR1 DFQATT and CDR2 SNEGSKA come from the germline V gene (reference sequence). The DNA for the CDR3 is TGCAGTGCTAGGGACGGCGATAATTCACCCCTCCACTTT. Its translation: CSARDGDNSPLHF.

This clonotype was observed at least ten times. The chain links TRBV25-1 to TRBJ2-1; 7 bases are shared with TRBD2. This CDR3 is built from 14 residues. The germline V gene has CDR1 MGHDK and CDR2 SYGVNS. The junction had 5 bases not matched to a gene; V was cut back by 4 bases and J by 5 bases. Written as DNA, the CDR3 is TGTGCCAGCAGTGTAGCTAGCGGTAACAATGAGCAGTTCTTC. Amino acids: CASSVASGNNEQFF.

This clonotype was recorded many times. The V and J genes are TRBV24-1 and TRBJ2-7; TRBD1 might be the D (6 bases). Trimming left V 9 bases short and J 4 bases short, with 12 bases between. Germline lookup yields CDR1 KGHDR and CDR2 SFDVKD. This CDR3 has 12 amino acids. The CDR3: CATPETGYEQYF. The CDR3 DNA follows: TGTGCCACCCCCGAGACAGGTTACGAGCAGTACTTC.

As regards this clonotype: This may be a read error, as it is one base from a much larger clone. The chain uses TRBV19 and TRBJ1-1; weak D call: TRBD1 (5 bases). The CDR3 contains 11 residues. Germline V CDR1 and CDR2: LNHDA, SQIVND (reference sequence). The chain's CDR3 is CDTSGGTEAFF. The CDR3 DNA sequence: TGTGACACTTCGGGGGGGACTGAAGCTTTCTTT.

Worth noting for this clonotype: This may arise from a read error, as a much more abundant clone is one base away. The V gene is TRBV6-1, the J gene TRBJ1-2, with no clear D. The germline CDR1 and CDR2 sequences are MNHNS and SASEGT. This CDR3 comprises 17 residues. The CDR3 nucleotides are TGTGCCAGCAGTATCGCTGTCTCTATGCGAAAGACCTATGACTACACCTTC. Amino acids: CASSIAVSMRKTYDYTF.

The table lists this clonotype with many counts. This chain uses TRBV3-1 with TRBJ1-2; D not resolved. Germline values: CDR1 LGHDT, CDR2 YNNKEL (reference sequence). The CDR3 is made up of 17 amino acids. V gave up 4 bases and J gave up 4 bases, with 22 bases separating them. CDR3 region: CASSLGDTLRKTYGYTF. In nucleotides, the CDR3 is TGTGCCAGCAGCCTAGGTGACACCCTTCGAAAGACCTATGGCTACACCTTC.

This clonotype is a singleton in its sample. The junction departs from the called germline gene at one end, perhaps through a read error. The gene calls are TRBV7-2 and TRBJ2-1, with a possible D match to TRBD1 (5 bases). This CDR3 has 13 amino acids. Germline values: CDR1 SGHTA, CDR2 FQGNSA. The CDR3 spells CASGLQVYDEQFF. The CDR3 DNA reads TGTGCCAGCGGCTTACAGGTTTACGATGAGCAGTTCTTC.

Regarding this clonotype: A much larger clone differs by one base, so this may be a read error. The chain couples TRBV7-9 to TRBJ2-2; D perhaps matches TRBD1 (5 bases). There are 14 residues in the CDR3. Germline-derived CDR1 and CDR2 are SEHNR and FQNEAQ (reference sequence). The CDR3 spells CTSSLVGQAGELFF. DNA of the CDR3: TGTACCAGCAGCTTAGTTGGACAAGCCGGGGAGCTGTTTTTT.

This chain links TRBV3-1 with TRBJ1-2; D gene uncertain. Germline values: CDR1 LGHDT, CDR2 YNNKEL (reference sequence). This CDR3 has 17 amino acids. V dropped 5 bases and J dropped 4 bases, with 23 bases sitting between them. The CDR3 DNA sequence: TGTGCCAGCAGCGTCGAGGCCACCCTTCGAAAGACCTATGGCTACACCTTC. Translation: CASSVEATLRKTYGYTF.